The clone carrying this T cell receptor (beta chain) was found once. What it binds is unknown. This entry comes from a study of lymphopenia after photon versus proton radiotherapy. Generated by immunoSEQ multiplex PCR, the TCRdb table keeps only in-frame clones and is missing some. The sample has around 30,000 clones; around 82% are singletons. Trimming pared 3 bases from V and 1 base from J, leaving 9 bases between. The CDR3 contains 14 residues. Germline-derived CDR1 and CDR2 are MDHEN and SYDVKM. Overall study findings and caveats: Under photons, naive T cells and diversity fell while effector/memory populations rose.

The rearrangement uses TRBV28 and TRBJ1-1; D gene ambiguous. Source: peripheral blood, taken from a patient treated with proton-based radiotherapy. The clonotype originates from a woman in her 70s with pancreatic cancer. CDR3 in DNA: TGTGCCAGCAGTTTGTTCTCAGGGAACACTGAAGCTTTCTTT. It codes for CASSLFSGNTEAFF.